This record concerns one T cell receptor (beta chain) sequence. Its target is unknown. From germline, CDR1 is MGHRA and CDR2 YSYEKL. CDR3 length: 14 residues. The V gene end was trimmed by 4 bases and the J gene end by 3 bases; junction bases not matched to a gene: 4. The entry originates in a study of cytomegalovirus exposure and HLA in healthy donors. Study-level points and caveats: Association of a missense DCLRE1C variant with TCR beta V- and J-gene trimming was reported in a later analysis.

The PCR contained 60 Vbeta and 13 Jbeta primers. In the authors' methods: Some 11 million shared chains were among the roughly 78 million unique TCR beta chains that a later analysis counted. TCRdb keeps only in-frame clones here, not all; method: immunoSEQ multiplex PCR. The DNA gave D and trimming, while V, J and clone size come from that table. The sample records about 160,000 clones, over 70% being singletons. The source material was PBMCs. This rearrangement joins TRBV4-1 to TRBJ2-7, with 9 bases identical to TRBD1. This receptor was identified in a man aged 45 to 65 in good health and CMV-seropositive. Here the CDR3 reads CASSPRDRDYEQYF. The CDR3 DNA follows: TGCGCCAGCAGCCCCCGGGACAGGGACTACGAGCAGTACTTC.